One T cell receptor (beta chain) is described in this entry. The antigen this receptor binds is unknown. Base qualities are missing; no much larger clone stands one base away. The sample belongs to a study of T cell responses to AZD1222 COVID-19 vaccine (dated by TCRdb to 2020 to 2022). Describing the broader study: AZD1222 recipients whose second dose came at about 4 weeks and those whose second dose came at about 12 weeks were combined into one group, since spike-specific TCR depth and breadth did not differ between the two schedules. Trial participants were enrolled by age into subgroups of 18-55, 56-69 and 70-plus years, and roughly 150, 30 and 60 TCR-sequenced participants, respectively, were included in these subgroups. TCR sequencing covered about 230 trial participants: roughly 200 given two doses of AZD1222 and approximately 26 given two doses of MenACWY control vaccine.

The CDR3 regions of human TCRbeta chains were subjected to immunosequencing. The source study handled its data this way. Repertoire TCRs were matched against a reference library of SARS-CoV-2-specific TCRs generated with the MIRA antigen-specificity platform. Breadth meant the fraction of unique TCRs that were SARS-CoV-2-associated, whereas depth meant the fraction of total T cells that were SARS-CoV-2-associated. Using the MIRA data, every spike-specific TCR was mapped to the spike region that the TCR reacted to and assigned to either a CD4 or a CD8 class. Log10-transformed breadth and depth values were compared by one-way ANOVA with Sidak's multiple comparisons tests. The table was pulled from immuneACCESS by TCRdb, which kept in-frame rearrangements only. Such tables lose some clones; where checked, under half of the loss comes from unresolved V genes, and the rest has no known cause. V and J calls and clone size are as listed in that table; D and trimming were resolved from the DNA. In all, the sample holds approximately 85,000 clones, and roughly nine tenths of those were seen once. The biggest ten clones account for 6.5% to 7.5% of the sample.

This specimen's time point label, interpreted: baseline before first vaccination. Vaccinee samples were obtained from the UK trials COV001 and COV002, which included a single-blind randomized controlled phase 2/3 trial of AZD1222 (ChAdOx1 nCoV-19) in healthy adults. Trial participant PBMC samples were collected at day 0 and day 28 after the second dose for TCRbeta chain sequencing. CDR3 length: 15 amino acids, cysteine to phenylalanine. CDR3 DNA only is kept here, 45 bases in frame from base 1. From a lookup of the germline V gene, CDR1 and CDR2 are MGHRA and YSYEKL. Ends trimmed: V by 1 base, J by 8 bases; bases unmatched to a gene: 8. Summary of the overall study and its limitations: Nearly half of unique spike-specific TCRs reportedly recognized epitopes outside regions mutated in the B.1.351 and B.1.1.7 variants. Conclusions about previously exposed vaccinees are limited because only a handful of AZD1222 recipients were SARS-CoV-2 seropositive at baseline. Because no day 14 peak-response samples were available, the repertoires could be characterized only after the peak T cell response. Vaccine-associated CD4 TCRs spanned the whole spike protein, with dominant responses in regions 160-218 and 743-854. Participants were mostly white British, with more females than males. The authors suggested clonal diversity may have been underestimated. In the small 56-69-year group, the increase in depth fell short of significance, most likely because of low power. After two AZD1222 doses, both the breadth and the depth of spike-specific TCRs were significantly higher than at day 0 and than in MenACWY recipients.

The sequencing here drew on peripheral blood, taken on day 0 of AZD1222 vaccination. The chain is encoded by TRBV4-1 joined to TRBJ1-2; TRBD1 agrees with 9 junctional bases. This receptor was taken from an adult in good health. The CDR3 amino acid sequence is: CASSQAQQGAWGYTF. In nucleotide form, the sequence is TGCGCCAGCAGCCAAGCCCAACAGGGGGCATGGGGCTACACCTTC.